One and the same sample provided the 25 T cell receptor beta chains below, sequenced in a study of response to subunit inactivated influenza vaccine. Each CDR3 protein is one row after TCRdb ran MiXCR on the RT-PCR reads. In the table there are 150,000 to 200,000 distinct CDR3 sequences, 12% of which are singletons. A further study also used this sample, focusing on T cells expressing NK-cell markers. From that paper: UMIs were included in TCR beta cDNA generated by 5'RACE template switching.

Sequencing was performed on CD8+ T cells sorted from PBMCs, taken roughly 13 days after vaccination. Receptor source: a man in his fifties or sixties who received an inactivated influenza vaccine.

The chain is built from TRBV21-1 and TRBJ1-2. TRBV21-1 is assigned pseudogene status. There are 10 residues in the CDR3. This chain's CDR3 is CASSNSGYTF. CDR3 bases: TGTGCCAGCAGCAATTCTGGCTACACCTTC.

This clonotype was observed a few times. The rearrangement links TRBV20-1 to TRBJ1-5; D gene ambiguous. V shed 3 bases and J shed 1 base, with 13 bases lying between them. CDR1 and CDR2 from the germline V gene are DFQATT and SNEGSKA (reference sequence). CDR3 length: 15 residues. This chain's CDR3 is CSASPTRLSNQPQHF. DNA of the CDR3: TGCAGTGCTAGCCCGACACGATTAAGCAATCAGCCCCAGCATTTT.

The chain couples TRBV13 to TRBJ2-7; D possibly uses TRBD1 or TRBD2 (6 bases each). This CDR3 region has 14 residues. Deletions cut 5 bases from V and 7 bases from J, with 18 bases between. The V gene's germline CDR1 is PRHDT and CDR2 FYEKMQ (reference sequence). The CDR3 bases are TGTGCCAGCAGCCGCCAGGGGCGGGGATGGGAGCAGTACTTC. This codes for CASSRQGRGWEQYF.

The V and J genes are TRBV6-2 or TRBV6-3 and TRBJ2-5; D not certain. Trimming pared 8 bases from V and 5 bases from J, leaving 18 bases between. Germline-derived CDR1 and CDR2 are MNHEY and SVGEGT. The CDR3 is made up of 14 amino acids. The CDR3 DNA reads TGTGCCAGCGCCCTTCGGTCGGATGGGGAGACCCAGTACTTC. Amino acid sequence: CASALRSDGETQYF.

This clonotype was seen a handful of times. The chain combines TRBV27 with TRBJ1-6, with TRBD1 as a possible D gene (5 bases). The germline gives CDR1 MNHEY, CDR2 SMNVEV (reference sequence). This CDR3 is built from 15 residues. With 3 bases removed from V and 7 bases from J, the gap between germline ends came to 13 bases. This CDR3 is CASSFLGDHNSPLHF. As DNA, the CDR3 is TGTGCCAGCAGTTTCCTGGGGGATCACAATTCACCCCTCCACTTT.

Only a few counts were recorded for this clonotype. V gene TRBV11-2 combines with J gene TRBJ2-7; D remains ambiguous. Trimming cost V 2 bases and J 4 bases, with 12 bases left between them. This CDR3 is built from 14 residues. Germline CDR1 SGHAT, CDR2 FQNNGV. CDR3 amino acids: CASSLWAGVYEQYF. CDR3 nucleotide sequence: TGTGCCAGCAGCTTATGGGCTGGGGTTTACGAGCAGTACTTC.

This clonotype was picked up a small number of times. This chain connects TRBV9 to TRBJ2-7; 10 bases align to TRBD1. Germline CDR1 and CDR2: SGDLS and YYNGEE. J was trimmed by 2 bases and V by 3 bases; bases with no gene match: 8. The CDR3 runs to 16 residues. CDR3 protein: CASSAQTGGKPYEQYF. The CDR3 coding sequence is TGTGCCAGCAGCGCCCAGACAGGGGGCAAGCCCTACGAGCAGTACTTC.

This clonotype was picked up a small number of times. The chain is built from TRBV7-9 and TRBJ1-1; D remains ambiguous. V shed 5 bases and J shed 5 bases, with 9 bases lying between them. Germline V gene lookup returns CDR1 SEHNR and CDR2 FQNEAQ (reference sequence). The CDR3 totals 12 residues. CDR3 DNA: TGTGCCAGCAGCATGGGAGAGACTGAAGCTTTCTTT. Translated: CASSMGETEAFF. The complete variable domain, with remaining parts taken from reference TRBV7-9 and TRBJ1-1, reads DTGVSQNPRHKITKRGQNVTFRCDPISEHNRLYWYRQTLGQGPEFLTYFQNEAQLEKSRLLSDRFSAERPKGSFSTLEIQRTEQGDSAMYLCASSMGETEAFFGQGTRLTVV.

CDR3 DNA: TGCAGTGCTAGAGGCGGGTCGCTGAGGAAGACCCAGTACTTC. As protein: CSARGGSLRKTQYF. This sequence joins TRBV20-1 and TRBJ2-5, with a possible D match to TRBD2 (5 bases). V gave up 1 base and J gave up 6 bases, with 15 bases separating them. CDR3 length: 14 amino acids. Germline CDR1 reads DFQATT; CDR2 reads SNEGSKA (reference sequence).

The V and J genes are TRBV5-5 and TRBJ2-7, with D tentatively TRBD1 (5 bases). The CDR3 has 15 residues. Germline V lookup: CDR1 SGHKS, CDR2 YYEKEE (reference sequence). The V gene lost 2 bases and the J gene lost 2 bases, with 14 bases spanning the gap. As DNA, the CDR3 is TGTGCCAGCAGCTTCTCCCAGGGCCTCGCCTACGAGCAGTACTTC. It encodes CASSFSQGLAYEQYF.

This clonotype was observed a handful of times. The CDR3 loop reads CASSERTGDPYEQYF. DNA of the CDR3: TGTGCCAGCAGTGAACGGACCGGGGATCCCTACGAGCAGTACTTC. The chain links TRBV2 to TRBJ2-7, with D possibly matching TRBD2 (5 bases). The germline gives CDR1 SNHLY, CDR2 FYNNEI. V lost 2 bases and J 2 bases, leaving 13 bases between the germline ends. The length of the CDR3 is 15 residues.

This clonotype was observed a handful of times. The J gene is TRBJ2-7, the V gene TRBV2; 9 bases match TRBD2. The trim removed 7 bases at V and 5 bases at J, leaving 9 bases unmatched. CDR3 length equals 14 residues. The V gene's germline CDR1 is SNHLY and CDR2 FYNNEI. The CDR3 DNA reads TGTGCCAGCAAGGTGTCTAGCGGGACCCACGAGCAGTACTTC. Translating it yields CASKVSSGTHEQYF.

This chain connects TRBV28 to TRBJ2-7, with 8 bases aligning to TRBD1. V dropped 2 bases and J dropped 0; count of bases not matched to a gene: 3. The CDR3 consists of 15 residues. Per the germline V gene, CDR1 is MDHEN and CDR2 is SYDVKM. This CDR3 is CASSLMGQVSYEQYF. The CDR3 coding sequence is TGTGCCAGCAGTTTAATGGGACAGGTCTCCTACGAGCAGTACTTC.

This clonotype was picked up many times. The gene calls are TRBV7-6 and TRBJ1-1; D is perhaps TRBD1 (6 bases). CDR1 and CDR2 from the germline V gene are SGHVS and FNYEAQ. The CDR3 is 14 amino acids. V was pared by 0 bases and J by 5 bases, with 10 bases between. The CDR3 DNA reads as TGTGCCAGCAGCTTAGCAGGGGGTGAAACTGAAGCTTTCTTT. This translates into CASSLAGGETEAFF.

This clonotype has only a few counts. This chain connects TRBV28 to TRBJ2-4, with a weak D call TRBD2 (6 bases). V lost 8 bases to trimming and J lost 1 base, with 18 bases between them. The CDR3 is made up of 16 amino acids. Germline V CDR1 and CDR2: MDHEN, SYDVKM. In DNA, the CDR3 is TGTGCCAGCCTGACAAGGCGGGGAGTGGCCAAAAACATTCAGTACTTC. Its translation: CASLTRRGVAKNIQYF.

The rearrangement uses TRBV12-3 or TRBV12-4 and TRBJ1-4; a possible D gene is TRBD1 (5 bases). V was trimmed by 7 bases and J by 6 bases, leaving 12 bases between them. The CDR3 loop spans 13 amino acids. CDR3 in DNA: TGTGCCAGCAACCCGGGGCCACATGAAAAACTGTTTTTT. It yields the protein CASNPGPHEKLFF.

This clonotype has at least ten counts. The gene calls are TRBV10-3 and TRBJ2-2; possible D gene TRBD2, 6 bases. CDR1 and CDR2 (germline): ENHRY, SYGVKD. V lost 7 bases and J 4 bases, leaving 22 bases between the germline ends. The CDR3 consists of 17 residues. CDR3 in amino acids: CAITGGGTAASTGELFF. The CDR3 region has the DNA TGTGCCATCACCGGGGGTGGGACGGCAGCGAGCACCGGGGAGCTGTTTTTT.

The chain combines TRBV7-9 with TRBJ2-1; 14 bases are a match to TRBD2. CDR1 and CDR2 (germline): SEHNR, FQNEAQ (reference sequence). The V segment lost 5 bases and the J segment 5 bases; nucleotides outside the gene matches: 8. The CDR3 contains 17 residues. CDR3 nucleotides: TGTGCCAGCAGCCCGACTAGCGGGAGGGTTGGAAACAATGAGCAGTTCTTC. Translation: CASSPTSGRVGNNEQFF.

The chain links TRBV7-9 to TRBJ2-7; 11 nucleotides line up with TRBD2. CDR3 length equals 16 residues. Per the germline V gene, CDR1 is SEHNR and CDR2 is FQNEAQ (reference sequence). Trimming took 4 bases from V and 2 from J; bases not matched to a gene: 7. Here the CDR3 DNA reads TGTGCCAGCAGCTCAAATCCGACTAGCGGGGCCTACGAGCAGTACTTC. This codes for CASSSNPTSGAYEQYF.

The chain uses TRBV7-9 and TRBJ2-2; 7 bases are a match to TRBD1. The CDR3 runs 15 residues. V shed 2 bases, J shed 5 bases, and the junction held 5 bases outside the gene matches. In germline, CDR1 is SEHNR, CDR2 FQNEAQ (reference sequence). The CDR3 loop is CASSLPTGFTGELFF. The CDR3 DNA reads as TGTGCCAGCAGCTTACCGACAGGGTTTACCGGGGAGCTGTTTTTT.

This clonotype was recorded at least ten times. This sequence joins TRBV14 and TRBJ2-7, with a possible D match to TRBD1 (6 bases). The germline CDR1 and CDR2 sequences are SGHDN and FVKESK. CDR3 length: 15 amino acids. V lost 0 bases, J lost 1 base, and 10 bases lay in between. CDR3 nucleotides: TGTGCCAGCAGCCAAGACTTCCAGGGGTCCTACGAGCAGTACTTC. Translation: CASSQDFQGSYEQYF.

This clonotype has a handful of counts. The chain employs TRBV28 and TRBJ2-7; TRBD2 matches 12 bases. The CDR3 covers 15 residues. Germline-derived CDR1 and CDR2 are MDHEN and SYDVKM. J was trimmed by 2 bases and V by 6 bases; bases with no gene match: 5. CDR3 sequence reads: CASSPTSGSTYEQYF. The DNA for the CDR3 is TGTGCCAGCAGCCCGACTAGCGGGAGTACCTACGAGCAGTACTTC.

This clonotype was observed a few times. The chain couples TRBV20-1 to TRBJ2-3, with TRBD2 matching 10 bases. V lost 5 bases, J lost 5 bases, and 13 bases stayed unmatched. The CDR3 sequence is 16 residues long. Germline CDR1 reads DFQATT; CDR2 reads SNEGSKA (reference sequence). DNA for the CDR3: TGCAGTGCTCGACACTTGACTAGCGGGTCCATAGATACGCAGTATTTT. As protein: CSARHLTSGSIDTQYF.

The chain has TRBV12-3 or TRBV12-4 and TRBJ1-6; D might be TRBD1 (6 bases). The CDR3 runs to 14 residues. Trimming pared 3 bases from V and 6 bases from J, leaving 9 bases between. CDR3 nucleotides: TGTGCCAGCAGTTTTTGGGGGCTTAATTCACCCCTCCACTTT. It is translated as CASSFWGLNSPLHF.

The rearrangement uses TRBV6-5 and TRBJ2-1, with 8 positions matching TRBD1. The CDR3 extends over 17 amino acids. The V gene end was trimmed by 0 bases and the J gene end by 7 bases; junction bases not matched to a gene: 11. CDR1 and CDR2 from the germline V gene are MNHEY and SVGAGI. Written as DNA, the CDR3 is TGTGCCAGCAGTTACTCGGTCTCCACAGGGGGTGGGAATGAGCAGTTCTTC. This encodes CASSYSVSTGGGNEQFF.